This passage covers 9 T cell receptor beta chains from one sample sequenced in a study of cytomegalovirus exposure and HLA in healthy donors. The PCR contained 60 Vbeta and 13 Jbeta primers. TCRdb's copy holds only in-frame clones and misses some; the assay was immunoSEQ multiplex PCR. The sample holds around 200,000 clones, 79% seen once. Sequenced sample: PBMCs. All receptors come from a woman aged 45-59 years in good health and CMV-seronegative.

The chain is built from TRBV6-5 and TRBJ1-1; weak D call: TRBD1 (6 bases). CDR3 length equals 14 residues. V was clipped by 6 bases and J by 3 bases, with 14 bases between them. CDR1 is MNHEY and CDR2 is SVGAGI in the germline V gene. CDR3 amino acids: CASSNHRDHTEAFF. The CDR3 DNA follows: TGTGCCAGCAGCAATCACAGGGATCACACTGAAGCTTTCTTT.

The chain links TRBV6-1 to TRBJ1-1; 7 nucleotides line up with TRBD1. Germline V gene data show CDR1 as MNHNS and CDR2 as SASEGT. The CDR3 covers 15 residues. V shed 2 bases and J 10 bases; nucleotides not matched to a gene: 13. Here the CDR3 reads CASSEIDRVGVVAFF. In nucleotides, the CDR3 is TGTGCCAGCAGTGAAATAGACAGGGTGGGCGTCGTAGCTTTCTTT.

This clone came up once. Germline and junction disagree at one end, which may indicate a read error. V and J are TRBV5-6 and TRBJ1-2, with a weak D call TRBD1 (6 bases). Germline V lookup: CDR1 SGHDT, CDR2 YYEEEE. The length of the CDR3 is 15 residues. The CDR3 nucleotides are TGTGTCAGCAGCTTGGTAGGCAGGGGAACCTATGGCTACACCTTC. Translating it yields CVSSLVGRGTYGYTF.

Of note for this clone: Other nucleotide sequences in the sample specify the same CDR3. The chain has TRBV27 and TRBJ1-2, with 8 bases lining up with TRBD1. This CDR3 is 14 amino acids long. Trimming cost V 5 bases and J 6 bases; bases outside gene matches: 8. Per germline, CDR1 MNHEY and CDR2 SMNVEV (reference sequence). DNA for the CDR3: TGTGCCAGCAGTCCAGGGGGCTATCGTGATGGCTACACCTTC. Protein: CASSPGGYRDGYTF.

The V gene is TRBV6-6, the J gene TRBJ2-7; no definite D call. The CDR3 sequence is 11 residues long. The V and J ends lost 5 bases and 6 bases respectively, with 8 bases between them. Looked up from germline, CDR1 is MNHNY and CDR2 is SVGAGI (reference sequence). CDR3 sequence: CASSTTVEQYF. For the CDR3, the DNA is TGTGCCAGCAGTACCACAGTCGAGCAGTACTTC.

This chain links TRBV5-6 with TRBJ1-1; possibly TRBD1 for D (6 bases). V lost 0 bases and J lost 4, with 16 bases in between. The CDR3 contains 16 residues. The germline V gene has CDR1 SGHDT and CDR2 YYEEEE. CDR3 sequence (DNA): TGTGCCAGCAGCTTGGAAGGCCGGTCCAGGGGCACTGAAGCTTTCTTT. Translation gives CASSLEGRSRGTEAFF.

The rearrangement uses TRBV5-1 and TRBJ1-1; the match to TRBD1 covers 7 bases. The V gene's germline CDR1 is SGHRS and CDR2 YFSETQ. CDR3 size: 14 residues. The V segment lost 3 bases and the J segment 5 bases; nucleotides outside the gene matches: 7. The CDR3 DNA is TGCGCCAGCAGCTCATCCACAGGGGCAACTGAAGCTTTCTTT. Its translation is CASSSSTGATEAFF. Drawing the rest from reference TRBV5-1 and TRBJ1-1, the complete variable domain is KAGVTQTPRYLIKTRGQQVTLSCSPISGHRSVSWYQQTPGQGLQFLFEYFSETQRNKGNFPGRFSGRQFSNSRSEMNVSTLELGDSALYLCASSSSTGATEAFFGQGTRLTVV.

The gene calls are TRBV6-5 and TRBJ2-5; TRBD2 is a possible D gene (6 bases). The CDR3 contains 15 residues. Between the trimmed V and J ends, which lost 2 bases and 2 bases, there was a span of 12 bases. Germline V lookup: CDR1 MNHEY, CDR2 SVGAGI. CDR3: CASSYHLREQETQYF. The CDR3 coding sequence is TGTGCCAGCAGTTACCACCTTCGGGAGCAAGAGACCCAGTACTTC.

The chain combines TRBV13 with TRBJ1-2; TRBD1 matches at 9 bases. V shed 5 bases and J 5 bases; nucleotides not matched to a gene: 9. The CDR3 has 15 residues. CDR1 is PRHDT and CDR2 is FYEKMQ in the germline V gene (reference sequence). The CDR3 DNA reads TGTGCCAGCAGCCCCGGACAGGGGCTTTTTTATGGCTACACCTTC. It is translated as CASSPGQGLFYGYTF.